This T cell receptor beta chain was obtained from a study of shared clonotypes between healthy human individuals. As for the study in general: Each donor's CD8 memory used one plate, CD8 naive two, each CD4 subset three.

Naive CD8 cells lacked CD45RO, underwent positive selection for CCR7 and left out terminally differentiated effector memory CD45RA+ cells. CDR1 and CDR2 (germline): MNHEY, SVGAGI. The CDR3 runs 13 residues. V gave up 11 bases and J gave up 0 bases; unmatched junction bases: 3. Only in-frame clones appear in the TCRdb table, and some are missing; sequencing was by immunoSEQ multiplex PCR. Of 2 million to 2.5 million clones listed, just over 90% are singletons. The TCR comes from a man aged 18 to 29 in good health. Some clones in this sample may be carry-over from other donors' samples. The sample taken for sequencing was naive CD8+ T cells from PBMCs. V usage is TRBV6-5 and J usage is TRBJ2-1; 8 nucleotides match TRBD1. The CDR3 protein is CALGQGSYNEQFF. The DNA of the CDR3 is TGTGCCCTAGGACAGGGCTCCTACAATGAGCAGTTCTTC.